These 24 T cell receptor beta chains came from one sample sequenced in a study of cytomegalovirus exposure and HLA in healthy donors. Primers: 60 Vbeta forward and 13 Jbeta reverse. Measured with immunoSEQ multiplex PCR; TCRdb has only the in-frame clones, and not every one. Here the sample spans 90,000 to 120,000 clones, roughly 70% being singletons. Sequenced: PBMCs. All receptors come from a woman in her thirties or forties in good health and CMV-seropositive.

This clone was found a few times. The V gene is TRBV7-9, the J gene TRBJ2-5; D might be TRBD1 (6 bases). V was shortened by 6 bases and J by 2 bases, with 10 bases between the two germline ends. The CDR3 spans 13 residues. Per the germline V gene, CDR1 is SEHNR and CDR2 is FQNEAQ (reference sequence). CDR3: CASRRDNQETQYF. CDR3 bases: TGTGCCAGCAGAAGGGACAATCAAGAGACCCAGTACTTC.

The CDR3 reads CASSYPPQETQYF. The CDR3 DNA is TGTGCCAGCAGCTATCCCCCTCAAGAGACCCAGTACTTC. This chain links TRBV5-6 with TRBJ2-5; unclear D gene. Germline values: CDR1 SGHDT, CDR2 YYEEEE. V lost 3 bases to trimming and J lost 2 bases, with 8 bases between them. The CDR3 spans 13 residues.

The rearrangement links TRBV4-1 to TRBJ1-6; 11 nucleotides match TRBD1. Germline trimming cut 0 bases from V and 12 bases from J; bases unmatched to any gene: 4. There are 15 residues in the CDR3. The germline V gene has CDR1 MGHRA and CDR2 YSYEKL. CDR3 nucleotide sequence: TGCGCCAGCAGCCAAGAGGGGACAGGGGGTTTACCCCTCCACTTT. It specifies CASSQEGTGGLPLHF.

The CDR3 nucleotides read TGTGCCAGCCCATCAAAGGGGGAGTCACCCCTCCACTTT. Its protein is CASPSKGESPLHF. The chain joins TRBV18 to TRBJ1-6, with a possible D match to TRBD1 (6 bases). Trimming shortened V by 8 bases and J by 10 bases, and 15 bases separated the two germline ends. Germline V gene data show CDR1 as KGHSH and CDR2 as LQKENI. This CDR3 spans 13 amino acids.

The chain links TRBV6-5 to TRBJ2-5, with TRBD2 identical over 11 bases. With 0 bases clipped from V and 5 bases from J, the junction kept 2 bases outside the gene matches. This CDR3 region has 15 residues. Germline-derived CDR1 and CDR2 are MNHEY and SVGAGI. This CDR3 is CASSYSASGGETQYF. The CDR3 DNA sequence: TGTGCCAGCAGTTACTCGGCTAGCGGGGGGGAGACCCAGTACTTC.

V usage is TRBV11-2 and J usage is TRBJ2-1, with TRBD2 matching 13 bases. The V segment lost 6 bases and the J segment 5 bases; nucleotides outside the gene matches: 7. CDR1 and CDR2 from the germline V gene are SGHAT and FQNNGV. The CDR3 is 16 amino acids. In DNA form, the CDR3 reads TGTGCCAGCAGGCCGACTAGCGGGGGGAAACACAATGAGCAGTTCTTC. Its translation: CASRPTSGGKHNEQFF.

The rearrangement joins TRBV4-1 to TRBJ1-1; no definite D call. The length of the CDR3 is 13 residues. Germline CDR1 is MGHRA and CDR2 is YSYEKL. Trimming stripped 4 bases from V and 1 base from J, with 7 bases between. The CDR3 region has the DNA TGCGCCAGCAGCCGAAGAGAGAACACTGAAGCTTTCTTT. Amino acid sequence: CASSRRENTEAFF.

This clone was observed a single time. In DNA, the CDR3 is TGTGCCAGTAGTATTGGGGCAGCTACCACCCACTATGGCTACACCTTC. Translation gives CASSIGAATTHYGYTF. The chain uses TRBV19 and TRBJ1-2, with TRBD1 as a possible D gene (5 bases). Germline CDR1 LNHDA, CDR2 SQIVND (reference sequence). The ends were cut back, 3 bases at V and 3 bases at J, with 17 bases in the middle. The CDR3 is 16 residues long.

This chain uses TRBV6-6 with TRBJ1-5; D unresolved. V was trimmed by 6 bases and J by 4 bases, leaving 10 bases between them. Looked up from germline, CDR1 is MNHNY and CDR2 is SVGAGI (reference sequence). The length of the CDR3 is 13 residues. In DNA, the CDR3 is TGTGCCAGCAGACCGACGGGGAATCAGCCCCAGCATTTT. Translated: CASRPTGNQPQHF.

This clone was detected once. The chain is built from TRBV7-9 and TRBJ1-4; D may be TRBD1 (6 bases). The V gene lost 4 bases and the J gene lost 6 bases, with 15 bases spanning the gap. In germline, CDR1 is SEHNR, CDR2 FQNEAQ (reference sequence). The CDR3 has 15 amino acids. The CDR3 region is CASSSPGVFDEKLFF. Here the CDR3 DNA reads TGTGCCAGCAGCTCACCAGGGGTGTTTGATGAAAAACTGTTTTTT.

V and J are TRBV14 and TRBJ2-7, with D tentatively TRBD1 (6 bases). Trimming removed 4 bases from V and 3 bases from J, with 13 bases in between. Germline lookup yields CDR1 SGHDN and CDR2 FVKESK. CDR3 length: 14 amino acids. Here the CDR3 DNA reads TGTGCCAGCAGCCCCCTGGGACACATCTACGAGCAGTACTTC. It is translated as CASSPLGHIYEQYF.

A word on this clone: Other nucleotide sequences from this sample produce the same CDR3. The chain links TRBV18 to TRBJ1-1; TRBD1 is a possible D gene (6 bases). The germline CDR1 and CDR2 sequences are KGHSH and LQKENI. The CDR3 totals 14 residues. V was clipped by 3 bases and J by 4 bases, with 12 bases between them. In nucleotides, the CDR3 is TGTGCCAGCTCACCTTCACAGGGAAGCACTGAAGCTTTCTTT. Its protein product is CASSPSQGSTEAFF. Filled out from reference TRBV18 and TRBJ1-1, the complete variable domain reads NAGVMQNPRHLVRRRGQEARLRCSPMKGHSHVYWYRQLPEEGLKFMVYLQKENIIDESGMPKERFSAEFPKEGPSILRIQQVVRGDSAAYFCASSPSQGSTEAFFGQGTRLTVV.

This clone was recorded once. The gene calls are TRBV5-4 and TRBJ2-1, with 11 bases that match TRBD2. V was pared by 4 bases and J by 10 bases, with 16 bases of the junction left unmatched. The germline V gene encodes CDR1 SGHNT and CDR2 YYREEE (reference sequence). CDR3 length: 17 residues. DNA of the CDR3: TGTGCCAGCAGCCCACCCACGCTAGCGGGGGGTCTCCCGGAGCAGTTCTTC. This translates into CASSPPTLAGGLPEQFF.

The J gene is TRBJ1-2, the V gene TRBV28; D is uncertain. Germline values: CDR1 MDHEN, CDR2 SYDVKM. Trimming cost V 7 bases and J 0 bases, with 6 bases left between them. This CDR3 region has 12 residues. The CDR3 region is CASNRANYGYTF. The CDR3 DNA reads TGTGCCAGCAATAGAGCTAACTATGGCTACACCTTC.

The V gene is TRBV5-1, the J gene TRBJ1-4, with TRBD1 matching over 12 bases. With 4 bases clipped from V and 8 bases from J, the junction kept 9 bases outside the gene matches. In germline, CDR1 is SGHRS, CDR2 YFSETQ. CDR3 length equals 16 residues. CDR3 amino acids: CASSPGQGAIGEKLFF. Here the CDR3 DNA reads TGCGCCAGCAGCCCGGGACAGGGGGCAATAGGGGAAAAACTGTTTTTT.

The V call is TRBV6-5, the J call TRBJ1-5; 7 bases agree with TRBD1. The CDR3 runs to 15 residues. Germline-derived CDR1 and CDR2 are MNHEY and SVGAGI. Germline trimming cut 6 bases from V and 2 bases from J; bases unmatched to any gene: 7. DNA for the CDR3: TGTGCCAGCAGCCCCCGACAGGGAGGCAATCAGCCCCAGCATTTT. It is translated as CASSPRQGGNQPQHF.

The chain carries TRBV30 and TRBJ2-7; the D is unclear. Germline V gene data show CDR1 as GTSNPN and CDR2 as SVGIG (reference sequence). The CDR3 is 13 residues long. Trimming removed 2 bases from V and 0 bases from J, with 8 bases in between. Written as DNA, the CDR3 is TGTGCCTGGAGTTTAGCCGGCTCCTACGAGCAGTACTTC. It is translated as CAWSLAGSYEQYF.

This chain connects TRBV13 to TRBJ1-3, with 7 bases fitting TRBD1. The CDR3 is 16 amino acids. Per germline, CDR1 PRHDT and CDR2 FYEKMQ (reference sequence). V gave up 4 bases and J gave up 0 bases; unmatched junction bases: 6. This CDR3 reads CASSSMTGFSGNTIYF. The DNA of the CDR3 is TGTGCCAGCAGCTCCATGACAGGGTTCTCTGGAAACACCATATATTTT. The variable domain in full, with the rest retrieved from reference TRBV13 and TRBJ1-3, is AAGVIQSPRHLIKEKRETATLKCYPIPRHDTVYWYQQGPGQDPQFLISFYEKMQSDKGSIPDRFSAQQFSDYHSELNMSSLELGDSALYFCASSSMTGFSGNTIYFGEGSWLTVV.

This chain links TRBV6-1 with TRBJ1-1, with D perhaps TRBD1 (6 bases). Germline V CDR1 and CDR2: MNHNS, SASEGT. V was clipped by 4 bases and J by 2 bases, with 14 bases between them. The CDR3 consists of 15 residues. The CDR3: CASSAVTGINTEAFF. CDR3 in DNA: TGTGCCAGCAGTGCGGTCACAGGGATCAACACTGAAGCTTTCTTT.

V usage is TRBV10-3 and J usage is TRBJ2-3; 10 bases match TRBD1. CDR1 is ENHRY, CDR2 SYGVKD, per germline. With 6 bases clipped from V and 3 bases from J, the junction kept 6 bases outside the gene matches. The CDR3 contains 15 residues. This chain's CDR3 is CAISPPGQGTDTQYF. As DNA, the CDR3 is TGTGCCATCAGCCCCCCGGGACAGGGGACAGATACGCAGTATTTT.

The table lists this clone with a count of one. This chain's CDR3 is CASSPLYIGQGVEKLFF. The CDR3 DNA is TGTGCCAGCAGCCCCCTTTATATTGGACAGGGGGTAGAAAAACTGTTTTTT. V usage is TRBV7-6 and J usage is TRBJ1-4, with TRBD1 matching 10 bases. J gave up 8 bases and V 5 bases, and 14 bases lay outside the gene matches. The CDR3 spans 17 residues. CDR1 is SGHVS, CDR2 FNYEAQ, per germline.

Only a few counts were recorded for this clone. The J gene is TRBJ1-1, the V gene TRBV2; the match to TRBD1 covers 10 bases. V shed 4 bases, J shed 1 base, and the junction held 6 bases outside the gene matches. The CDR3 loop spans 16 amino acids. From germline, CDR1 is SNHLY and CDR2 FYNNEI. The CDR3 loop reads CASSGQGTGANTEAFF. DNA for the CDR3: TGTGCCAGCAGTGGGCAAGGGACAGGGGCGAACACTGAAGCTTTCTTT.

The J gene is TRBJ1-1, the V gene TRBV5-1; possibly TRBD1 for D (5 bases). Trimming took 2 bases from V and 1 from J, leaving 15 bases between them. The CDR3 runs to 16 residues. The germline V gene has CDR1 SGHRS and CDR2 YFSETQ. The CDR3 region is CASSFNLQVGNTEAFF. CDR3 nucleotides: TGCGCCAGCAGCTTCAACCTACAGGTTGGGAACACTGAAGCTTTCTTT.

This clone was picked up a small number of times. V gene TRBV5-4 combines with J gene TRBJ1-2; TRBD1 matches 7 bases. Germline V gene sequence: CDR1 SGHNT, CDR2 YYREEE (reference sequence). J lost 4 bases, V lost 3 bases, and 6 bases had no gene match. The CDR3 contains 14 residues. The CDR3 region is CASSSGQSLYGYTF. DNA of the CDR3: TGTGCCAGCAGCTCGGGACAGAGCCTCTATGGCTACACCTTC.